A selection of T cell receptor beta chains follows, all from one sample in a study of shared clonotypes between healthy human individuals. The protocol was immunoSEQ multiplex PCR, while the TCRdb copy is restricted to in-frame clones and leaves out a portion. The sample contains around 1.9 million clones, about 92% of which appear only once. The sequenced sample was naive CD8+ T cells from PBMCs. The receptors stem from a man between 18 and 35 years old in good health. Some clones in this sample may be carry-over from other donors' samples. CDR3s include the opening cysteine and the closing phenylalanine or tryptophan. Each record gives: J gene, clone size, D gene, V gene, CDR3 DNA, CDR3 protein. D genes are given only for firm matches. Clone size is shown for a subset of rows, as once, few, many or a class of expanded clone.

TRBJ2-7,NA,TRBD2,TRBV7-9,TGTGCCAGCAGCCCCTTACTAGCGGACCACTACGAGCAGTACTTC,CASSPLLADHYEQYF
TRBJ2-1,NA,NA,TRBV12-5,TGTGCTAGTGGCCAGGATGTAAATGAGCAGTTCTTC,CASGQDVNEQFF
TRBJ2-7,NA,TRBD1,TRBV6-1,TGTGCCAGCAGTGGGAGAAGGGACAGTCATCCCTCCTACGAGCAGTACTTC,CASSGRRDSHPSYEQYF
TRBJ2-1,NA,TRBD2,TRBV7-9,TGTGCCAGCAGCTTTAACACTAGCGGGAAGTTCTTC,CASSFNTSGKFF
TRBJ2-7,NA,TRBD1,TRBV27,TGTGCCAGCAGTGTGACCTCCGGGACAGTACCCTACGAGCAGTACTTC,CASSVTSGTVPYEQYF
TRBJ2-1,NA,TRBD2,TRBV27,TGTGCCAGCAATTTCGGTGGGGGGGGTTCCTACAATGAGCAGTTCTTC,CASNFGGGGSYNEQFF
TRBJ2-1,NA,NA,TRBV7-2,TGTGCCAGCAGCCGGAACCCGACAGAAACCACCTACAATGAGCAGTTCTTC,CASSRNPTETTYNEQFF
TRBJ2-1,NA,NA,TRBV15,TGTGCCACCAGCAGAGAACGTGCGGGAAACCTCAATGAGCAGTTCTTC,CATSRERAGNLNEQFF
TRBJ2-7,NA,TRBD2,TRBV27,TGTGCCAGCAGTCCGTCAGCGGGAGAGACGGTTAACGAGCAGTACTTC,CASSPSAGETVNEQYF
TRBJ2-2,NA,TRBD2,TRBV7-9,TGTGCCAGCAGCTTCAACAGCGGGAGGGCCACCGGGGAGCTGTTTTTT,CASSFNSGRATGELFF
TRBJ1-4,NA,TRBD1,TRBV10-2,TGCGCCGTCACCGGGACAGGGGAGTTTGGCCAATATTTT,CAVTGTGEFGQYF
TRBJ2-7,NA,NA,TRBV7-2,TGTGCCAGCAGCTTAGTACGCGTCTTTTCGTACGAGCAGTACTTC,CASSLVRVFSYEQYF
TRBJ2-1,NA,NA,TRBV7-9,TGTGCCAGCAGCTTAGCGGGGGAGGGGGCTCAGAATGAGCAGTTCTTC,CASSLAGEGAQNEQFF
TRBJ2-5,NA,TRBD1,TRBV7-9,TGTGCCAGCAGCACAAGGGACAGGCAAGAGACCCAGTACTTC,CASSTRDRQETQYF
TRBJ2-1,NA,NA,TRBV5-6,TGTGCCAGCAGCTTGGAGGGCGGAGCCCTATACAATGAGCAGTTCTTC,CASSLEGGALYNEQFF
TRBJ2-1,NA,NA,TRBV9,TGTGCCAGCAGCGCTCAGCGGAATGAGCAGTTCTTC,CASSAQRNEQFF
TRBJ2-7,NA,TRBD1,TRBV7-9,TGTGCCAGCAGCTTAGGGAGAGGGACAGGGAGTTCCTACGAGCAGTACTTC,CASSLGRGTGSSYEQYF
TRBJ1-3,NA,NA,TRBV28,TGTGCCACGTGGCAGGCCGGCGTCACTGGAAACACCATATATTTT,CATWQAGVTGNTIYF
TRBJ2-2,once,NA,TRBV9,TGTGCCAGCAGCGTCTTAGATCACACCGGGGAGCTGTTTTTT,CASSVLDHTGELFF
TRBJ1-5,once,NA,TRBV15,TGTGCCACCAGCAGACCCAATCAGCCCCAGCATTTT,CATSRPNQPQHF
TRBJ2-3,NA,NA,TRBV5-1,TGCGCCAGCAGCTTCTATTCTGACTTCACAGATACGCAGTATTTT,CASSFYSDFTDTQYF
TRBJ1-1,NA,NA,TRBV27,TGTGCCAGCAGTTTATTCGGGGTCGGGACTGAAGCTTTCTTT,CASSLFGVGTEAFF
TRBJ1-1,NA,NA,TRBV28,TGTGCCAGCAGTTTGTTGGGGGGCACTGAAGCTTTCTTT,CASSLLGGTEAFF
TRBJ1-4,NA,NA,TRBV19,TGTGCCAGTAGTATCCGGGACTCACTCGAAAAACTGTTTTTT,CASSIRDSLEKLFF
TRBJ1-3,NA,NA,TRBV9,TGTGCCAGCAGCGGGGTATCCGGGGGGGGACCCGGAAACACCATATATTTT,CASSGVSGGGPGNTIYF
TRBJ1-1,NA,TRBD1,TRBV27,TGTGCCAGCAGTTTAGTTTTCGGGACAGATGAAGCTTTCTTT,CASSLVFGTDEAFF
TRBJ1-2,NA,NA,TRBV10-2,TGCGCCAGCAGTAACACCCGTAACTATGGCTACACCTTC,CASSNTRNYGYTF
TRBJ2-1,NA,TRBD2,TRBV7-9,TGTGCCACCCGGGGGGGGAACAATGAGCAGTTCTTC,CATRGGNNEQFF
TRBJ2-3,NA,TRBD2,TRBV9,TGTGCCAGCCACCCGGGACTAGCGGGATTCGGTTCAGCAGATACGCAGTATTTT,CASHPGLAGFGSADTQYF
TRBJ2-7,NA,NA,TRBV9,TGTGCCAGCAGCGTGGGCGGCTCCTACGAGCAGTACTTC,CASSVGGSYEQYF
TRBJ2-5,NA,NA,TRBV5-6,TGTGCCAGCAGCTCCAAGACAGCCTTCGAAGAGACCCAGTACTTC,CASSSKTAFEETQYF
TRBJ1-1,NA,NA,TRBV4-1,TGCGCCAGCAGCCTTACAGGCTACACTGAAGCTTTCTTT,CASSLTGYTEAFF
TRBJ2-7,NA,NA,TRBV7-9,TGTGCCAGCAGCGGGGGGAGGTACGAGCAGTACTTC,CASSGGRYEQYF
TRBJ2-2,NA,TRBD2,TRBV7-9,TGTGCCAGCAGAATAAATCTAGCGGGAGAGATTGGCACCGGGGAGCTGTTTTTT,CASRINLAGEIGTGELFF
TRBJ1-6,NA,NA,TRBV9,TGTGCCAGCAGCGAGGGGCAGAATTCACCCCTCCACTTT,CASSEGQNSPLHF
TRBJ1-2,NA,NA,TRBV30,TGTGCCTGGAGCCCGTCGGAGGATGAAGGCTACACCTTC,CAWSPSEDEGYTF
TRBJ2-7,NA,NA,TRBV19,TGTGCCAGTAGTATAAGTGGCAGTACCTACGAGCAGTACTTC,CASSISGSTYEQYF
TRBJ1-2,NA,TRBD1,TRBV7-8,TGTGCCAGCAGCTTAGGGGGGAGGGGACAGGGGATCCAAACCTCAAACTATGGCTACACCTTC,CASSLGGRGQGIQTSNYGYTF
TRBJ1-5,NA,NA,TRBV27,TGTGCCAGCCAGATTATGTGGGACAGCAATCAGCCCCAGCATTTT,CASQIMWDSNQPQHF
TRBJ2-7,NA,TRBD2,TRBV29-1,TGCAGCACGTCTGGCGGGAGTTCTTACGAGCAGTACTTC,CSTSGGSSYEQYF
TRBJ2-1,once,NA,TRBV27,TGTGCCAGCAGTTTTGGTCCTGAGCAGTTCTTC,CASSFGPEQFF
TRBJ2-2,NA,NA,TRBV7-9,TGTGCCAGCAGCTTAGATTTGGCAGGATCGAACACCGGGGAGCTGTTTTTT,CASSLDLAGSNTGELFF
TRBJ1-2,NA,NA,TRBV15,TGTGCCACCAGCAGCGATACGGACAGTTCCTATGGCTACACCTTC,CATSSDTDSSYGYTF
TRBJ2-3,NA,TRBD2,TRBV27,TGTGCCAGCAGTATCCCGGGACTAGGCTATGTGGGTACGCAGTATTTT,CASSIPGLGYVGTQYF
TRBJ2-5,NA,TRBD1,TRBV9,TGTGCCAGCAGCCCAGGGGGCCCCATGGAGACCCAGTACTTC,CASSPGGPMETQYF
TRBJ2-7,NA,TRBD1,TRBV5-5,TGTGCCAGCAGCTTGGGGACAGGGGCCTACGAGCAGTACTTC,CASSLGTGAYEQYF
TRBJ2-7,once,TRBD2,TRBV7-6,TGTGCCAGCAGCACTGCGACTAGCGGTTCCTACGAGCAGTACTTC,CASSTATSGSYEQYF
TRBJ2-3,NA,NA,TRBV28,TGTGCCAGCAGTTTAAACGGAATCACAGATACGCAGTATTTT,CASSLNGITDTQYF
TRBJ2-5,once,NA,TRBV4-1,TGCGCCAGCAGCCAAGATATAGACGGGAGCCCTCTAGAGACCCAGTACTTC,CASSQDIDGSPLETQYF
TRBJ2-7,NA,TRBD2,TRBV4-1,TGCGCCAGCAGACCGGGACTAGCGGGAGGGGCCTACGAGCAGTACTTC,CASRPGLAGGAYEQYF
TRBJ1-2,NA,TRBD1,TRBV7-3,TGTGCCAGCAGCTTAGAGGCAGGGGGAAGGGGACGGAGCGGCTACACCTTC,CASSLEAGGRGRSGYTF
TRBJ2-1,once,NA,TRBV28,TGTGCCAGCAGTTTATTGGGTGAAGTGGGAAACTACGAGCAGTTCTTC,CASSLLGEVGNYEQFF
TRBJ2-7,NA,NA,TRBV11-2,TGTGCCAGCAGCTTTGGGGACCGAGATTACGAGCAGTACTTC,CASSFGDRDYEQYF
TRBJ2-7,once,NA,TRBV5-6,TGTGCCAGCAGCCCCTCCCGGAGCGGAGCCTACGAGCAGTACTTC,CASSPSRSGAYEQYF